The source of this T cell receptor beta chain is a study of OX40 agonist ivuxolimab in advanced cancers. Study at large: Every 2 weeks, ivuxolimab was infused into the patients intravenously at between 0.01 and 10 mg/kg. Three patients, one with hepatocellular carcinoma and two with cutaneous melanoma, responded partially.

Assay: immunoSEQ multiplex PCR; the TCRdb copy retains only in-frame clones and omits some. The sample includes approximately 19,000 clones, 80% to 90% seen only once; the top ten take more than 13%. CDR3 length equals 12 residues. V lost 5 bases to trimming and J lost 5 bases, with 9 bases between them. The germline V gene has CDR1 SGHTA and CDR2 FQGTGA. Autoimmune disease history or systemic immunosuppression was exclusionary. The sequence derives from an adult with an advanced solid tumor such as melanoma, head and neck, liver or kidney cancer. This rearrangement joins TRBV7-3 to TRBJ2-5; TRBD2 might be the D (5 bases). The input for sequencing was CD4+ or CD8+ T cells sorted from blood, taken in a trial of the OX40 agonist ivuxolimab. CDR3 DNA: TGTGCCAGCAGCCAAAGCGGTGAGACCCAGTACTTC. Encoded protein: CASSQSGETQYF.